What follows are 10 T cell receptor beta chains derived from one specimen sequenced in a study of OX40 agonist ivuxolimab in advanced cancers. Some clones are missing from TCRdb's copy, which holds only in-frame ones; the method was immunoSEQ multiplex PCR. The repertoire holds some 7,000 clones, with 75% to 90% as singletons. Sequences were derived from CD4+ or CD8+ T cells sorted from blood, sampled in a trial of the OX40 agonist ivuxolimab. Receptor source: an adult with an advanced solid tumor such as melanoma, head and neck, liver or kidney cancer.

V usage is TRBV6-5 and J usage is TRBJ2-1; perhaps TRBD1 as D (6 bases). This CDR3 comprises 15 residues. V lost 4 bases to trimming and J lost 0 bases, with 10 bases between them. In germline, CDR1 is MNHEY, CDR2 SVGAGI. The DNA for the CDR3 is TGTGCCAGCAGTTTAACAGGGAGCTCCTACAATGAGCAGTTCTTC. Amino acid sequence: CASSLTGSSYNEQFF.

This clone was found a few times. CDR3 region: CASSFPTGELFF. The CDR3 coding sequence is TGTGCCAGCAGCTTTCCCACCGGGGAGCTGTTTTTT. The chain joins TRBV7-1 to TRBJ2-2; D is ambiguous. TRBV7-1 is labeled an ORF, and its function is uncertain. The CDR3 covers 12 residues. With 4 bases removed from V and 4 bases from J, the gap between germline ends came to 4 bases.

V usage is TRBV5-6 and J usage is TRBJ2-7; no firm D call. CDR1 and CDR2 (germline): SGHDT, YYEEEE. The germline V and J ends were trimmed by 4 bases and 5 bases, with 13 bases remaining between them. The CDR3 loop spans 13 amino acids. CDR3 DNA sequence: TGTGCCAGCAGCCCCGGGCCCTATGACGAGCAGTACTTC. This encodes CASSPGPYDEQYF.

This chain joins TRBV30 and TRBJ2-7; the D gene is possibly TRBD1 (5 bases). Germline CDR1 is GTSNPN and CDR2 is SVGIG (reference sequence). The CDR3 has 13 amino acids. Trimming removed 4 bases from V and 2 bases from J, with 12 bases in between. The CDR3 here is CAWNSREPYEQYF. CDR3 nucleotide sequence: TGTGCCTGGAATTCCAGGGAACCCTACGAGCAGTACTTC.

A single count supports this clone. The rearrangement uses TRBV30 and TRBJ2-1; TRBD1 or TRBD2 may be the D gene (6 bases each). This CDR3 spans 14 amino acids. Trimming stripped 3 bases from V and 0 bases from J, with 9 bases between. Germline V gene lookup returns CDR1 GTSNPN and CDR2 SVGIG (reference sequence). CDR3 sequence (DNA): TGTGCCTGGAGGGGGGGCCCCTCCTACAATGAGCAGTTCTTC. Its translation is CAWRGGPSYNEQFF.

This clone is medium-sized. V gene TRBV6-1 combines with J gene TRBJ2-5; tentative D call: TRBD1 (6 bases). This CDR3 contains 13 residues. In germline, CDR1 is MNHNS, CDR2 SASEGT. V was clipped by 2 bases and J by 4 bases, with 8 bases between them. The DNA of the CDR3 is TGTGCCAGCAGTGAAACAGGGAGAGAGACCCAGTACTTC. Its protein is CASSETGRETQYF.

The chain is built from TRBV6-1 and TRBJ2-6; 8 bases map to TRBD1. The germline V gene has CDR1 MNHNS and CDR2 SASEGT. The CDR3 has 17 amino acids. Losses at the gene ends were 3 bases for V and 0 bases for J; bases not matched to a gene: 4. DNA of the CDR3: TGTGCCAGCAGTGAGGGGACAGGAAGCTCTGGGGCCAACGTCCTGACTTTC. Amino acid sequence: CASSEGTGSSGANVLTF.

This chain connects TRBV7-9 to TRBJ1-1; 7 nucleotides align to TRBD1. CDR1 and CDR2 from the germline V gene are SEHNR and FQNEAQ (reference sequence). V gave up 6 bases and J gave up 3 bases; unmatched junction bases: 13. The CDR3 is made up of 16 amino acids. CDR3 sequence: CASSWGTDREDTEAFF. DNA for the CDR3: TGTGCCAGCAGTTGGGGGACCGACAGGGAGGACACTGAAGCTTTCTTT.

The genes are TRBV30 and TRBJ1-2; TRBD1 matches 7 bases. The junction had 10 bases not matched to a gene; V was cut back by 0 bases and J by 6 bases. Germline CDR1 and CDR2: GTSNPN and SVGIG (reference sequence). This CDR3 region has 15 residues. DNA of the CDR3: TGTGCCTGGAGTGTAAGTCAGGGGGGAGTCGATGGCTACACCTTC. Translated: CAWSVSQGGVDGYTF.

The chain combines TRBV5-1 with TRBJ2-1; D may be TRBD1 (6 bases). The CDR3 has 15 amino acids. The germline gives CDR1 SGHRS, CDR2 YFSETQ. Trimming shortened V by 0 bases and J by 7 bases, and 14 bases separated the two germline ends. The CDR3, as DNA: TGCGCCAGCAGCTTGGATGGTGGGGGCCTGAATGAGCAGTTCTTC. Residues: CASSLDGGGLNEQFF.